This record covers a single T cell receptor beta chain. Its antigen is still unknown. At one end, the junction sequence differs from germline, possibly due to a read error. The same CDR3 is also encoded by other DNA sequences in this sample. The CDR3 totals 16 residues. Germline values: CDR1 SEHNR, CDR2 FQNEAQ (reference sequence). The data are from a study of siplizumab effects on memory and regulatory T cells. Points from the study as a whole: The mapping of alloreactive clones to unstimulated subsets covered only a minor fraction of them.

Repertoires were generated with immunoSEQ multiplex PCR, while TCRdb's copy carries only in-frame clones and drops some. The profile covers a few thousand clones, with over 60% appearing a single time and about 56% taken by the ten largest. Where three donor pairs were concerned, the unstimulated naive, memory, effector memory and TEMRA subsets underwent sequencing. This sequence was found in a human donor in good health. The chain employs TRBV7-9 and TRBJ2-1; D is undetermined. The sample taken for sequencing was TEMRA CD8+ T cells sorted from blood. Subset meaning: unstimulated CD8+ CD45RA+ effector memory T cells. The chain's CDR3 is CASSQEAQSSYNEQFF. The CDR3 bases are TGCGCCAGCAGCCAAGAGGCCCAGAGCTCCTACAATGAGCAGTTCTTC.